Following are 15 T cell receptor beta chains from one sample sequenced in a study of CD8 T cells in ankylosing spondylitis. General study results and limits: Blood of patients with ankylosing spondylitis appeared to be characterized by a TCR beta motif of eight highly homologous variants.

TCRdb processed the 5' RACE reads anew with MiXCR; each CDR3 protein has one entry. Among roughly 700,000 distinct CDR3 sequences, 19% were seen once, and the ten largest hold around 19%. Their recognized antigens are unknown. The sample taken for sequencing was blood, either unsorted or a sorted T cell fraction (not recorded which). The receptors stem from a male donor with ankylosing spondylitis.

This sequence joins TRBV4-2 and TRBJ2-1; unclear D gene. Trimming took off 0 bases at V and 3 bases at J, with 12 bases between the two ends. In germline, CDR1 is LGHNA, CDR2 YNFKEQ. The CDR3 is 16 residues long. The DNA for the CDR3 is TGTGCCAGCAGCCAAGAGAGAGAACGCCTCTACAATGAGCAGTTCTTC. Translating it yields CASSQERERLYNEQFF.

CDR3 coding DNA: TGTGCCACCAGTGATTTTAGAGCGGGAGATGGTCCAGATACGCAGTATTTT. This gives the protein CATSDFRAGDGPDTQYF. The rearrangement links TRBV24-1 to TRBJ2-3; 8 bases align to TRBD2. CDR1 and CDR2 (germline): KGHDR, SFDVKD. This CDR3 contains 17 residues. The trim removed 1 base at V and 4 bases at J, leaving 9 bases unmatched.

The gene calls are TRBV12-3 or TRBV12-4 and TRBJ1-6, with a possible D match to TRBD1 (6 bases). V dropped 9 bases and J dropped 4 bases, with 10 bases sitting between them. This CDR3 contains 13 residues. CDR3 nucleotides: TGTGCCAGTAAACAGGGATATAATTCACCCCTCCACTTT. The encoded protein is CASKQGYNSPLHF.

The rearrangement joins TRBV6-5 to TRBJ2-7, with TRBD2 identical over 8 bases. This CDR3 comprises 14 residues. CDR1 MNHEY and CDR2 SVGAGI come from the germline V gene. Trimming removed 4 bases from V and 7 bases from J; junction bases left unmatched: 9. The CDR3 DNA follows: TGTGCCAGCAGTTTTCAAGCGGGAGACGGGGAGCAGTACTTC. Amino acids: CASSFQAGDGEQYF.

This clonotype was recorded a few times. This chain joins TRBV15 and TRBJ1-2; D gene unclear. The V end was cut by 3 bases, the J end by 2 bases, with 7 bases between. CDR1 LNHNV and CDR2 YYDKDF come from the germline V gene (reference sequence). This CDR3 is 13 amino acids long. The CDR3 DNA reads TGTGCCACCAGCAGGGACCGCAACTATGGCTACACCTTC. Translation gives CATSRDRNYGYTF. Together with reference TRBV15 and TRBJ1-2, the CDR3 gives the full variable domain: DAMVIQNPRYQVTQFGKPVTLSCSQTLNHNVMYWYQQKSSQAPKLLFHYYDKDFNNEADTPDNFQSRRPNTSFCFLDIRSPGLGDTAMYLCATSRDRNYGYTFGSGTRLTVV.

The chain joins TRBV18 to TRBJ2-7; TRBD1 matches 11 bases. The CDR3 is made up of 15 amino acids. The germline V gene encodes CDR1 KGHSH and CDR2 LQKENI. With 1 base clipped from V and 6 bases from J, the junction kept 5 bases outside the gene matches. Written as DNA, the CDR3 is TGTGCCAGCTCACCACAGAGGACAGGGGGCGTCGAGCAGTACTTC. Translation: CASSPQRTGGVEQYF. Full variable domain (remainder filled in from reference TRBV18 and TRBJ2-7): NAGVMQNPRHLVRRRGQEARLRCSPMKGHSHVYWYRQLPEEGLKFMVYLQKENIIDESGMPKERFSAEFPKEGPSILRIQQVVRGDSAAYFCASSPQRTGGVEQYFGPGTRLTVT.

This clonotype was recorded a few times. This CDR3 fails to terminate in the conserved phenylalanine or tryptophan, so it likely reflects a read error. The DNA is left out, because the CDR3 cannot be placed on it with certainty; the CDR3 is given as TCRdb lists it. V gene TRBV4-1 combines with J gene TRBJ2-5; the D call TRBD1 from the table was never checked on the DNA. With termini counted, the CDR3 has 12 amino acids. In germline, CDR1 is MGHRA, CDR2 YSYEKL. CDR3 region: CASSPGRDRGNI.

There are a few counts of this clonotype. The gene calls are TRBV12-3 or TRBV12-4 and TRBJ2-3; 11 bases map to TRBD2. The CDR3 has 16 residues. V trimming: 0 bases; J trimming: 4 bases; junction bases outside the gene matches: 3. The CDR3 reads CASSLAALAGADTQYF. For the CDR3, the DNA is TGTGCCAGCAGTTTAGCCGCACTAGCGGGAGCAGATACGCAGTATTTT.

This clonotype was seen only a few times. The chain employs TRBV29-1 and TRBJ2-3; 7 bases fit TRBD2. After removal of 7 bases from V and 6 bases from J, the junction contained 16 bases not matched to a gene. The CDR3 length is 15 residues. From germline, CDR1 is SQVTM and CDR2 ANQGSEA. CDR3 sequence: CSAGGSGGRGDTQYF. The CDR3 DNA follows: TGCAGCGCCGGGGGGAGCGGCGGGCGCGGCGATACGCAGTATTTT.

This clonotype was found a few times. This chain joins TRBV4-3 and TRBJ2-1; the match to TRBD2 covers 7 bases. The germline CDR1 and CDR2 sequences are LGHNA and YSLEER. Trimming took 3 bases from V and 5 from J; bases not matched to a gene: 13. The CDR3 is 17 residues long. This CDR3 reads CASSQTPGGGSDNEQFF. The CDR3 bases are TGCGCCAGCAGCCAGACCCCGGGAGGAGGTTCAGACAATGAGCAGTTCTTC.

The chain employs TRBV27 and TRBJ2-1; 15 bases agree with TRBD2. The CDR3 extends over 18 amino acids. V shed 4 bases and J 4 bases; nucleotides not matched to a gene: 8. CDR1 and CDR2 (germline): MNHEY, SMNVEV (reference sequence). CDR3 in amino acids: CASSYPGLAGGYYNEQFF. CDR3 DNA sequence: TGTGCCAGCAGTTACCCGGGACTAGCGGGAGGATATTACAATGAGCAGTTCTTC.

V usage is TRBV24-1 and J usage is TRBJ2-1, with D possibly called TRBD1 or TRBD2 (5 bases each). Per the germline V gene, CDR1 is KGHDR and CDR2 is SFDVKD. This CDR3 contains 13 residues. Trimming cost V 2 bases and J 12 bases, with 13 bases left between them. The CDR3 is CATSDSPGPRQFF. In DNA, the CDR3 is TGTGCCACCAGTGATTCACCGGGGCCTCGGCAGTTCTTC.

The chain couples TRBV5-4 to TRBJ2-1; 7 bases agree with TRBD1. After removal of 4 bases from V and 6 bases from J, the junction contained 7 bases not matched to a gene. CDR3 length equals 14 residues. Germline V CDR1 and CDR2: SGHNT, YYREEE (reference sequence). The CDR3, as DNA: TGTGCCAGCAGCCCCGGGACAGCAAGCAATGAGCAGTTCTTC. This encodes CASSPGTASNEQFF.

The table lists this clonotype with a few counts. The V call is TRBV7-9, the J call TRBJ2-1, with TRBD2 matching 13 bases. This CDR3 comprises 16 residues. Germline CDR1 and CDR2: SEHNR and FQNEAQ (reference sequence). V lost 4 bases to trimming and J lost 8 bases; unmatched junction nucleotides: 8. The chain's CDR3 is CASSYTSGRVSDEQFF. DNA for the CDR3: TGTGCCAGCAGCTATACTAGCGGGAGGGTTAGCGATGAGCAGTTCTTC.

J is TRBJ2-2 and V is TRBV6-5; D ambiguous. There are 14 residues in the CDR3. Germline CDR1 is MNHEY and CDR2 is SVGAGI. Between the trimmed V and J ends, which lost 2 bases and 5 bases, there was a span of 9 bases. The CDR3 DNA is TGTGCCAGCAGTTACGATCCAGCGACCGGGGAGCTGTTTTTT. This codes for CASSYDPATGELFF.